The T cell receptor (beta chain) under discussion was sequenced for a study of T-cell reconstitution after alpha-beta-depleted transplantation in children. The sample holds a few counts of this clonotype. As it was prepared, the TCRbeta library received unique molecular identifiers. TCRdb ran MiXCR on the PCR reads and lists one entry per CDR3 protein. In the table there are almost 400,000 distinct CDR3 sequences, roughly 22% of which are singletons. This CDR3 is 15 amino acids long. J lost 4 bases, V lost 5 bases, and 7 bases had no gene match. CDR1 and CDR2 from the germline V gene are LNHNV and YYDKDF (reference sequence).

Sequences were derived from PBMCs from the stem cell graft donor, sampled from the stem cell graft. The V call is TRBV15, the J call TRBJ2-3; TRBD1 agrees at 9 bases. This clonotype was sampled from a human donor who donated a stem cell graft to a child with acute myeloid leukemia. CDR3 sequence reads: CATSGRDRAPDTQYF. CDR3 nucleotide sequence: TGTGCCACCAGCGGCCGGGACAGGGCCCCAGATACGCAGTATTTT.